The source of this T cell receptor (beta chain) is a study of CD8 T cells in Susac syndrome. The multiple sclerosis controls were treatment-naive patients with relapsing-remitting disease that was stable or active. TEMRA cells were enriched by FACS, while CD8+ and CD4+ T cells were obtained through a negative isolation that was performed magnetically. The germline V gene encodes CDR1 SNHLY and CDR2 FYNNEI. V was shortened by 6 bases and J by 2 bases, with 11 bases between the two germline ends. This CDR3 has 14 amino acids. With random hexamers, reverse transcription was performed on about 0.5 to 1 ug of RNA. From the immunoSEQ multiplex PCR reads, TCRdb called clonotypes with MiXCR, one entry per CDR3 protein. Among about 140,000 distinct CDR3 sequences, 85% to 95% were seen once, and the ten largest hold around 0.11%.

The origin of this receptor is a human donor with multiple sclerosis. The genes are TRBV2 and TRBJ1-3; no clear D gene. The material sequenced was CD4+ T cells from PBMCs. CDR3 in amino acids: CASRLEATGNTIYF. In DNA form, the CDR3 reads TGTGCCAGCAGGTTAGAAGCTACTGGAAACACCATATATTTT.